These T cell receptor beta chains were read from a single sample in a study of blood T cell repertoires in COVID-19. Libraries were prepared by immunoSEQ multiplex PCR; TCRdb keeps only in-frame clonotypes and omits some of them. The sample has 200,000 to 250,000 clones, 65% to 90% seen once. Sequences were obtained from PBMCs or T cells enriched from blood (not recorded which). These receptor sequences come from a woman aged 40-49 years with acute COVID-19. Each CDR3 is given with its conserved first and last residue. D genes are given only for firm matches. The listing skips clone size in some rows; elsewhere it reads once, few, many or a size class.

V gene	clone size	J gene	D gene	CDR3 length	CDR3 DNA	CDR3 protein
TRBV6-5	.	TRBJ2-5	.	11	TGTGCCAGCACGGCCAGAGGGACCCAGTACTTC	CASTARGTQYF
TRBV6-1	few	TRBJ1-5	TRBD1	16	TGTGCCAGCAGTGACATCGACAGGGGATCTCGTCAGCCCCAGCATTTT	CASSDIDRGSRQPQHF
TRBV5-6	.	TRBJ2-3	TRBD2	16	TGTGCCAGCAGCTTTCCACTAGCGGGAGACTGGGGGACGCAGTATTTT	CASSFPLAGDWGTQYF
TRBV6-2/TRBV6-3	.	TRBJ2-5	TRBD2	19	TGTGCCAGCAGTTACTCTAGGGTAGCGGGAGGGGGGTACCAAGAGACCCAGTACTTC	CASSYSRVAGGGYQETQYF
TRBV7-2	.	TRBJ2-1	.	13	TGTGCCAGCAGCTTTGGGAGCGGCTATGAGCAGTTCTTC	CASSFGSGYEQFF
TRBV9	.	TRBJ2-1	TRBD2	18	TGTGCCAGCAGCGCTGACGGGACTAGTCGGATTGTCCCGCATGAGCAGTTCTTC	CASSADGTSRIVPHEQFF
TRBV4-1	.	TRBJ2-4	TRBD1	14	TGCGCCAGCAGCCAAGATGGGACAGCAAACATTCAGTACTTC	CASSQDGTANIQYF
TRBV28	.	TRBJ2-2	TRBD1	16	TGTGCCAGCAGTCCAAGACAGGGGGAAGGCACCGGGGAGCTGTTTTTT	CASSPRQGEGTGELFF
TRBV6-5	.	TRBJ1-3	.	13	TGTGCCAGCAGTTACAATCAGGGTTACACCATATATTTT	CASSYNQGYTIYF
TRBV12-3/TRBV12-4	.	TRBJ1-3	.	10	TGTGCAATGGGCGATAACACCATATATTTT	CAMGDNTIYF
TRBV28	.	TRBJ2-7	.	11	TGTGCCGTCGGGGGCTCCTACGAGCAGTACTTC	CAVGGSYEQYF
TRBV28	.	TRBJ2-7	TRBD2	17	TGTGCCAGCAGTCCCGCCTCACTAGCGAGAAGTTTTTACGAGCAGTACTTC	CASSPASLARSFYEQYF
TRBV2	.	TRBJ1-2	TRBD1	12	TGTGCCAGCAGTGCAACAGGGACAGGTAACACCTTC	CASSATGTGNTF
TRBV12-3/TRBV12-4	.	TRBJ2-1	TRBD2	13	TGTGCCTCCGGGGGGAGCTCCTACAATGAGCAGTTCTTC	CASGGSSYNEQFF
TRBV7-2	.	TRBJ2-7	TRBD2	15	TGTGCCAGCAGCTTTCGCAAACCGGGACTAGACGAGCAGTACTTC	CASSFRKPGLDEQYF
TRBV11-3	.	TRBJ2-7	TRBD1	16	TGTGCCAGCAGCTTAGCCAACAGGGGCCCCCGGGCTGTGCAGTACTTC	CASSLANRGPRAVQYF
TRBV7-8	.	TRBJ2-5	.	15	TGTGCCAGCACCACTAGGTCCAGGGAGGTAGGGACCCAGTACTTC	CASTTRSREVGTQYF
TRBV27	.	TRBJ2-3	TRBD1	14	TGTGCCAGCAGTTCCCGGACAGGTAGATATACGCAGTATTTT	CASSSRTGRYTQYF
TRBV28	.	TRBJ2-6	.	17	TGTGCCAGCACTCCGGCGGGGAGAGATTCTGGGGCCAACGTCCTGACTTTC	CASTPAGRDSGANVLTF
TRBV27	.	TRBJ2-7	.	13	TGTGCCAGCAGTTCCTTAGACAGCTACGAGCAGTACTTC	CASSSLDSYEQYF
TRBV7-2	.	TRBJ2-5	TRBD2	16	TGTGCCAGCAGCTTAGATGGCGGGAGGGCCATTGAGACCCAGTACTTC	CASSLDGGRAIETQYF
TRBV6-5	.	TRBJ2-5	.	12	TGTGCCAGCAGCTCCCGCGCGGAGACCCAGTACTTC	CASSSRAETQYF
TRBV27	.	TRBJ1-6	.	15	TGTGCCAGCAGTTTGACAGGTTCTACGGGCTCACCCCTCCACTTT	CASSLTGSTGSPLHF
TRBV5-4	.	TRBJ2-7	.	15	TGTGCCAGCAGCTTGGCTGGAAGCCTGACTATCGAGCAGTACTTC	CASSLAGSLTIEQYF
TRBV18	once	TRBJ2-7	TRBD2	15	TGTGCCAGCTCACCAAAGGCTAGCGGGAGTGAAGAGCAGTACTTC	CASSPKASGSEEQYF
TRBV27	.	TRBJ2-1	TRBD2	14	TGTGCCAGCAGTTGGGGGGGACTCTCAAGTGAGCAGTTCTTC	CASSWGGLSSEQFF
TRBV11-2	.	TRBJ2-7	.	13	TGTGCCAGCAGCTTAACTCGGGCCTACGAGCAGTACTTC	CASSLTRAYEQYF
TRBV28	.	TRBJ2-3	.	13	TGTGCCGGCAGGGGGGCAGGCACAGATACGCAGTATTTT	CAGRGAGTDTQYF
TRBV27	.	TRBJ1-2	TRBD1	15	TGTGCCAGCAGCCGGCTAGGGACAGGAAATTATGGCTACACCTTC	CASSRLGTGNYGYTF
TRBV27	.	TRBJ1-2	TRBD1	15	TGTGCCAGCAGTTCCATAACAGGGGCGCTCTATGGCTACACCTTC	CASSSITGALYGYTF
TRBV27	.	TRBJ2-7	.	13	TGTGCCAGCAGGCCTAGCGAGACCTACGAGCAGTACTTC	CASRPSETYEQYF
TRBV28	.	TRBJ1-3	TRBD1	16	TGTGCCAGCAACACTCAGGGGGGAAGGGGTGGAAACACCATATATTTT	CASNTQGGRGGNTIYF
TRBV28	once	TRBJ1-2	.	11	TGTGCCAGCAGTTTGGCATATGGCTACACCTTC	CASSLAYGYTF
TRBV9	.	TRBJ2-3	.	15	TGTGCCAGCAGCGTAGGTTTAGGAGGGACAGATACGCAGTATTTT	CASSVGLGGTDTQYF
TRBV29-1	.	TRBJ2-1	.	10	TGCAGCGTTGGCGCGGGTGAGCAGTTCTTC	CSVGAGEQFF
TRBV6-2/TRBV6-3	.	TRBJ2-7	TRBD2	18	TGTGCCAGCAGTTACCAAAGACTAGCGGGAGCCATCTCCTACGAGCAGTACTTC	CASSYQRLAGAISYEQYF
TRBV7-9	.	TRBJ2-7	.	12	TGTGCCAGCAGCTTAGCCGGGAGCGAGCAGTACTTC	CASSLAGSEQYF
TRBV11-3	many	TRBJ2-7	TRBD2	15	TGTGCCAGCAGCCCCACCGGGACTAGTTGGGGCGAGCAGTACTTC	CASSPTGTSWGEQYF
TRBV2	.	TRBJ2-7	.	14	TGTGCCAGCAGTGCAGTTGGACAGTCCTACGAGCAGTACTTC	CASSAVGQSYEQYF
TRBV27	.	TRBJ2-1	.	15	TGTGCCAGCAGTTTAGCCGGGGGCTCCTACAATGAGCAGTTCTTC	CASSLAGGSYNEQFF
TRBV2	.	TRBJ1-1	TRBD1	14	TGTGCCAGCAGTGTGCAGGGGGGGAACACTGAAGCTTTCTTT	CASSVQGGNTEAFF
TRBV28	.	TRBJ2-1	.	10	TGTGCCAGCAGTTCTAGTAAGCAGTTCTTC	CASSSSKQFF
TRBV18	.	TRBJ2-1	TRBD2	17	TGTGCCAGCTCACCACCCATGACTAGCGGGGTTTACAATGAGCAGTTCTTC	CASSPPMTSGVYNEQFF
TRBV28	.	TRBJ1-1	.	13	TGTGCCAGCAGGTATCAGGGGAACACTGAAGCTTTCTTT	CASRYQGNTEAFF
TRBV5-4	.	TRBJ2-7	.	16	TGTGCCAGCAGCCCCGGGGATAGGGTAACCTCCTACGAGCAGTACTTC	CASSPGDRVTSYEQYF
TRBV4-3	.	TRBJ1-2	.	14	TGCGCCAGCAGCCAAGATTTCGCAGGAAATGGCTACACCTTC	CASSQDFAGNGYTF
TRBV10-2	few	TRBJ1-2	.	14	TGCGCCAGCAGTCGACAGGACCTGAGCTATGGCTACACCTTC	CASSRQDLSYGYTF